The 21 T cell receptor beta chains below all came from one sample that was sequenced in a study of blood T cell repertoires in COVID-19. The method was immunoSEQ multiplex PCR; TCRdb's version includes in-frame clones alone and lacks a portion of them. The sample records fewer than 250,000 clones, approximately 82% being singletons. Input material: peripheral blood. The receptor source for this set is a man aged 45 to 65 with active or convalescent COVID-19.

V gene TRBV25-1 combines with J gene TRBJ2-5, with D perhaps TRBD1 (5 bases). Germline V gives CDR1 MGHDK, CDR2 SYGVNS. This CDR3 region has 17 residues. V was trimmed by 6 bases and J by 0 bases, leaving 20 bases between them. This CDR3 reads CASSLREWQHHQETQYF. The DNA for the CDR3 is TGTGCCAGCAGCCTCAGGGAATGGCAGCACCACCAAGAGACCCAGTACTTC.

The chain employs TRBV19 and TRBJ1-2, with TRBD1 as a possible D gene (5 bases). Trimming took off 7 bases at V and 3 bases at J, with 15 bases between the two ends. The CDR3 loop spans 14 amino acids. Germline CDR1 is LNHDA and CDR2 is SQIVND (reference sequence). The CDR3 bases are TGTGCCAGTACCCAGGAAGGGGTTGACTATGGCTACACCTTC. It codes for CASTQEGVDYGYTF. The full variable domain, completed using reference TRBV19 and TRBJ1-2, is DGGITQSPKYLFRKEGQNVTLSCEQNLNHDAMYWYRQDPGQGLRLIYYSQIVNDFQKGDIAEGYSVSREKKESFPLTVTSAQKNPTAFYLCASTQEGVDYGYTFGSGTRLTVV.

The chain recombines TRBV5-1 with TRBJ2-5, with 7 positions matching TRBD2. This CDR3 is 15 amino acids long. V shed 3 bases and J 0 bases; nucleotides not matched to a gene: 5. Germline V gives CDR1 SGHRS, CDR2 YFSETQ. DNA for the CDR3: TGCGCCAGCAGCTCTAGCGGAGCGAACCAAGAGACCCAGTACTTC. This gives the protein CASSSSGANQETQYF. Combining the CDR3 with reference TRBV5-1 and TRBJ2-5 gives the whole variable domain KAGVTQTPRYLIKTRGQQVTLSCSPISGHRSVSWYQQTPGQGLQFLFEYFSETQRNKGNFPGRFSGRQFSNSRSEMNVSTLELGDSALYLCASSSSGANQETQYFGPGTRLLVL.

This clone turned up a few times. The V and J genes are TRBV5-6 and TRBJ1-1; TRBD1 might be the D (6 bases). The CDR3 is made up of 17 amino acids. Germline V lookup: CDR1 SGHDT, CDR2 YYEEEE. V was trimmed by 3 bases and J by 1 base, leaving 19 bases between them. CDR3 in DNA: TGTGCCAGCAGCTACAGAACTTGGGGGCGCGGGAACACTGAAGCTTTCTTT. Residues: CASSYRTWGRGNTEAFF.

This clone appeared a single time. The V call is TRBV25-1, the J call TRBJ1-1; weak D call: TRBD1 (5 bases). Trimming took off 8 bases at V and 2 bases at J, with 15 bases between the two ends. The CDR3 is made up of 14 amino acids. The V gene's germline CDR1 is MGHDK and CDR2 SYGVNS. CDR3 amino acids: CASGGTGRNTEAFF. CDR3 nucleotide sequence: TGTGCCAGCGGCGGGACCGGCCGAAACACTGAAGCTTTCTTT.

The CDR3 loop is CASSPNRENSPLHF. The CDR3 DNA follows: TGTGCCAGCTCACCTAACAGGGAGAATTCACCCCTCCACTTT. The chain couples TRBV18 to TRBJ1-6; possible D gene TRBD1, 6 bases. The CDR3 contains 14 residues. Germline V gives CDR1 KGHSH, CDR2 LQKENI. Trimming pared 3 bases from V and 7 bases from J, leaving 10 bases between.

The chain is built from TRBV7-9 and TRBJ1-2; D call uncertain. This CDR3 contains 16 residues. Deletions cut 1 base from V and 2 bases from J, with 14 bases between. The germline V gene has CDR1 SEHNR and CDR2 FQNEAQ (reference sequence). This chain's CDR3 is CASSLVVGPGNYGYTF. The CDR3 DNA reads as TGTGCCAGCAGCTTAGTCGTTGGCCCGGGGAACTATGGCTACACCTTC.

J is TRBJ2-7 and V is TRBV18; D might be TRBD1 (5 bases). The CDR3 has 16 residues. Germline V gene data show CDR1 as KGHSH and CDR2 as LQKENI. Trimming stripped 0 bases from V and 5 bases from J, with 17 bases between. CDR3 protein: CASSPPSGRWGHEQYF. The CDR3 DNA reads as TGTGCCAGCTCACCACCGTCGGGCAGGTGGGGCCACGAGCAGTACTTC.

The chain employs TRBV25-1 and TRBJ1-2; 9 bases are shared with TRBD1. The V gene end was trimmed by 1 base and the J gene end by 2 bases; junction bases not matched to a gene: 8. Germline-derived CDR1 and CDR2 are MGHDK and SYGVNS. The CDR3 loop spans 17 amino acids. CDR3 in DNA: TGTGCCAGCAGTGAATCCGGGACAGGGCTTGCAAACTATGGCTACACCTTC. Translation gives CASSESGTGLANYGYTF.

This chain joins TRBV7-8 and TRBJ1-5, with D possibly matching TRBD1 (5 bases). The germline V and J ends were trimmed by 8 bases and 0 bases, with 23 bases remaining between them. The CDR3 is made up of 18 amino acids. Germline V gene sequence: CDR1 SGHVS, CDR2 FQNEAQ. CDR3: CASVAGVIFTHSNQPQHF. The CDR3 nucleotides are TGTGCCAGCGTGGCGGGGGTCATCTTTACTCATAGCAATCAGCCCCAGCATTTT.

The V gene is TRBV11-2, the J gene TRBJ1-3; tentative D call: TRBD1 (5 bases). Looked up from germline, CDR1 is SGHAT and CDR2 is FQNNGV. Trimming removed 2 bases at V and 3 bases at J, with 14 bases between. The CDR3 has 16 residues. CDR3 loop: CASSLSLVTVGNTIYF. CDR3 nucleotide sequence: TGTGCCAGCAGCTTAAGTTTAGTGACAGTTGGAAACACCATATATTTT.

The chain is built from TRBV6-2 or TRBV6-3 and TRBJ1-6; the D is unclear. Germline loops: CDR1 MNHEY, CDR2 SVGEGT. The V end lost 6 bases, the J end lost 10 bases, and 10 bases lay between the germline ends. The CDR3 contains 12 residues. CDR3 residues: CASSSGNSPLHF. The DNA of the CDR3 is TGTGCCAGCAGCTCGGGAAACTCACCCCTCCACTTT.

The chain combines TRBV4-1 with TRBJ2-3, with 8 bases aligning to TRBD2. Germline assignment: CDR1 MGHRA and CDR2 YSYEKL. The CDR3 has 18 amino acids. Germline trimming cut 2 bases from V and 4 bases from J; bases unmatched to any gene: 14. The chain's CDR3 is CASSQTPSRSGAADTQYF. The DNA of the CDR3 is TGCGCCAGCAGCCAAACTCCCTCCCGTAGCGGGGCCGCAGATACGCAGTATTTT.

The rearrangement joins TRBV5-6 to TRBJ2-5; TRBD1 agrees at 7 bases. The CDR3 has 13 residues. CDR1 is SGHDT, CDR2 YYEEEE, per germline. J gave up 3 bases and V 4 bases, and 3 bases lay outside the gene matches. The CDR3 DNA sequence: TGTGCCAGCAGCCCTGGGACAGAAGAGACCCAGTACTTC. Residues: CASSPGTEETQYF.

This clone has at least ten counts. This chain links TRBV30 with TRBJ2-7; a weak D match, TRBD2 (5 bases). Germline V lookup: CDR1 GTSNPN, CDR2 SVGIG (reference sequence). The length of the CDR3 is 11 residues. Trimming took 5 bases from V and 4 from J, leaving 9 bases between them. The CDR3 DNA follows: TGTGCCTGGGCACGGACTTACGAGCAGTACTTC. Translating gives CAWARTYEQYF. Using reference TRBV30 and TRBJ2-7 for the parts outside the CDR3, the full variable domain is SQTIHQWPATLVQPVGSPLSLECTVEGTSNPNLYWYRQAAGRGLQLLFYSVGIGQISSEVPQNLSASRPQDRQFILSSKKLLLSDSGFYLCAWARTYEQYFGPGTRLTVT.

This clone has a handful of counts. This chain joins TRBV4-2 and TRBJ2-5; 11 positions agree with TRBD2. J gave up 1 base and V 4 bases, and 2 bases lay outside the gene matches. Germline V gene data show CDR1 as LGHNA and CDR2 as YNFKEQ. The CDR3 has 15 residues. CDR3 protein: CASSLGTSGQETQYF. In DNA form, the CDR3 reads TGTGCCAGCAGCCTCGGGACTAGCGGCCAAGAGACCCAGTACTTC.

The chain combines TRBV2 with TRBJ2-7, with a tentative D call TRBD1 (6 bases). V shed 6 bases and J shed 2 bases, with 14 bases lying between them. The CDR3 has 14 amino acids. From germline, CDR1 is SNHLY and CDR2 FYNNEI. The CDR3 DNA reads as TGTGCCAGCAGGAAGGATACAGGGACCTACGAGCAGTACTTC. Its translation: CASRKDTGTYEQYF.

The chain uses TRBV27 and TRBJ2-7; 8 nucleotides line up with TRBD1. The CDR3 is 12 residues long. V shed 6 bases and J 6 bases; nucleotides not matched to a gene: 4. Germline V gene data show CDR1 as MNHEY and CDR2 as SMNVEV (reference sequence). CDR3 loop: CASSSTGGEQYF. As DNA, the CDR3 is TGTGCCAGCAGCTCCACAGGGGGCGAGCAGTACTTC.

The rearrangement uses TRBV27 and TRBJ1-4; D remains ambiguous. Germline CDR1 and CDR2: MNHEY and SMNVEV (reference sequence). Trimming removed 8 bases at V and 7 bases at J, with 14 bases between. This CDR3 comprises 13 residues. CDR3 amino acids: CASSPLRGEKLFF. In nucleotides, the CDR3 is TGTGCCAGCTCGCCCCTCCGCGGTGAAAAACTGTTTTTT.

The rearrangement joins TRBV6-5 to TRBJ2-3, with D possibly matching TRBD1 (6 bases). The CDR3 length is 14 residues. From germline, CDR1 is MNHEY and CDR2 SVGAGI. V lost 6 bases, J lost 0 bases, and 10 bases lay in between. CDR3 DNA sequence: TGTGCCAGCAGGGACAGCTCTAGCACAGATACGCAGTATTTT. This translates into CASRDSSSTDTQYF.

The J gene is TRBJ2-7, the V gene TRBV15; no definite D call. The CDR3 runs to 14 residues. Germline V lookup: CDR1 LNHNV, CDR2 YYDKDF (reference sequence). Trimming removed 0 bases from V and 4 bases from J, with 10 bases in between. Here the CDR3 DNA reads TGTGCCACCAGCAGAGACAGGCTTTTATACGAGCAGTACTTC. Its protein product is CATSRDRLLYEQYF.